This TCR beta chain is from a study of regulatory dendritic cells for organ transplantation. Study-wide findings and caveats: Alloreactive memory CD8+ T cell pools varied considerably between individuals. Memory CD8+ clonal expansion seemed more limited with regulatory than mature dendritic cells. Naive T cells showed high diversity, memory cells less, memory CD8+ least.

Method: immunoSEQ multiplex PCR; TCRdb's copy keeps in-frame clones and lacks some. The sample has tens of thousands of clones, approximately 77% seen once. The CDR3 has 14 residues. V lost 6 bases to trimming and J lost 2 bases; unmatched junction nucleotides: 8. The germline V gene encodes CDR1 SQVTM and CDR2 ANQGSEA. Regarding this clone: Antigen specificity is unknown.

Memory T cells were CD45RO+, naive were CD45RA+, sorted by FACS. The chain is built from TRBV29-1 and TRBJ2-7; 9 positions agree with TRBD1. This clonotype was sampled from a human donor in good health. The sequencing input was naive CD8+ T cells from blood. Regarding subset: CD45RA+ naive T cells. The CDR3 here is CSVGVTGGPYEQYF. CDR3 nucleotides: TGCAGCGTGGGGGTGACAGGGGGACCCTACGAGCAGTACTTC.